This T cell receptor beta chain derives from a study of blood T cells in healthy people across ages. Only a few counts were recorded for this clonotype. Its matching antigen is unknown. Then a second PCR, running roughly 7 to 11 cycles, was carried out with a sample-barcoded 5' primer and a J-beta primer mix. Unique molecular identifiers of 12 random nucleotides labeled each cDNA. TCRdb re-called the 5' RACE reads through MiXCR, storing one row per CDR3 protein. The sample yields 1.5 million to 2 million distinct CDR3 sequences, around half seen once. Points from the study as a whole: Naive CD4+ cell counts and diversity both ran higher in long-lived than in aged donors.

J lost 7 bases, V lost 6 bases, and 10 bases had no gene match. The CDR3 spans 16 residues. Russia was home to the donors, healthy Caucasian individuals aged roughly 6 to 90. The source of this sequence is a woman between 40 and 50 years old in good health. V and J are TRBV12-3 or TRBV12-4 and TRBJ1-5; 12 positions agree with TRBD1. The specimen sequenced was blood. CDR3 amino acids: CASSSIGTGGHQPQHF. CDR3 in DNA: TGTGCCAGCAGCTCCATCGGGACAGGGGGCCACCAGCCCCAGCATTTT.